This passage covers 17 T cell receptor beta chains from one sample sequenced in a study of siplizumab effects on memory and regulatory T cells. The table came from immunoSEQ multiplex PCR; TCRdb's copy has only in-frame clones and leaves some out. The table has over 100,000 clones, about 93% seen once. The sample taken for sequencing was CD4+ T cells sorted from blood. The origin of the receptors is a human donor in good health.

Concerning this clone itself: Distinct nucleotide sequences in the sample also encode this CDR3. This rearrangement joins TRBV19 to TRBJ1-5; D not resolved. V lost 8 bases and J lost 4, with 12 bases in between. This CDR3 is built from 13 residues. Per germline, CDR1 LNHDA and CDR2 SQIVND (reference sequence). As DNA, the CDR3 is TGTGCCAGTGCCTTGAGCATTAATCAGCCCCAGCATTTT. Translating it yields CASALSINQPQHF.

The chain has TRBV2 and TRBJ2-5; TRBD2 might be the D (5 bases). With 6 bases removed from V and 4 bases from J, the gap between germline ends came to 15 bases. The CDR3 has 14 amino acids. The germline V gene encodes CDR1 SNHLY and CDR2 FYNNEI. Here the CDR3 DNA reads TGTGCCAGCAGACCAACCTGGGCGGGAGAGACCCAGTACTTC. Translation: CASRPTWAGETQYF.

The CDR3 DNA reads TGCGCCAGCAGCCAAGGTTCAACGCCAGGGTTAATCAAGACCCAGTACTTC. It translates to CASSQGSTPGLIKTQYF. The chain is built from TRBV4-1 and TRBJ2-5; tentatively, D is TRBD1 (5 bases). The germline V and J ends were trimmed by 1 base and 6 bases, with 21 bases remaining between them. There are 17 residues in the CDR3. CDR1 MGHRA and CDR2 YSYEKL come from the germline V gene.

The rearrangement links TRBV7-9 to TRBJ1-4, with D unresolved. Germline V gene data show CDR1 as SEHNR and CDR2 as FQNEAQ (reference sequence). The CDR3 length is 12 residues. V lost 3 bases to trimming and J lost 8 bases, with 7 bases between them. The CDR3 coding sequence is TGTGCCAGCAGCTTTTTAGACGAAAAACTGTTTTTT. It codes for CASSFLDEKLFF. The whole variable domain, filled in from reference TRBV7-9 and TRBJ1-4, reads DTGVSQNPRHKITKRGQNVTFRCDPISEHNRLYWYRQTLGQGPEFLTYFQNEAQLEKSRLLSDRFSAERPKGSFSTLEIQRTEQGDSAMYLCASSFLDEKLFFGSGTQLSVL.

This chain uses TRBV28 with TRBJ2-7; 9 bases are a match to TRBD2. This CDR3 has 19 residues. Germline assignment: CDR1 MDHEN and CDR2 SYDVKM. The trim removed 4 bases at V and 1 base at J, leaving 17 bases unmatched. The CDR3 spells CASSSPLGSGRTGSYEQYF. CDR3 bases: TGTGCCAGCAGTTCCCCCCTGGGTAGCGGGAGAACTGGTTCCTACGAGCAGTACTTC.

The chain links TRBV9 to TRBJ2-3, with D perhaps being TRBD1 or TRBD2 (7 bases each). Germline V gives CDR1 SGDLS, CDR2 YYNGEE. The CDR3 is 18 amino acids. V was clipped by 3 bases and J by 5 bases, with 25 bases between them. The DNA for the CDR3 is TGTGCCAGCAGCGGCCAGGGAGGGGGCTCCCTCCTTGGAGATACGCAGTATTTT. Translation gives CASSGQGGGSLLGDTQYF.

The chain joins TRBV19 to TRBJ2-1; 12 bases align to TRBD2. This CDR3 comprises 19 residues. Trimming at V came to 6 bases and at J to 0 bases, leaving 12 bases not matched to a gene. The germline V gene has CDR1 LNHDA and CDR2 SQIVND (reference sequence). CDR3 bases: TGTGCCAGTAGCCCCTCCGGACTAGCGGGGAAGACCTCCTACAATGAGCAGTTCTTC. It codes for CASSPSGLAGKTSYNEQFF.

This chain joins TRBV28 and TRBJ1-2; 7 nucleotides match TRBD1. Germline assignment: CDR1 MDHEN and CDR2 SYDVKM. This CDR3 contains 14 residues. With V trimmed by 7 bases and J by 5 bases, 10 bases remained unmatched. For the CDR3, the DNA is TGTGCCAGCATCTTAGGTAACAGGGGATATGGCTACACCTTC. Amino acid sequence: CASILGNRGYGYTF.

The V gene is TRBV25-1, the J gene TRBJ2-7; 10 bases fit TRBD1. The V and J ends lost 6 bases and 6 bases, in that order; junction bases with no gene match: 11. Germline CDR1 reads MGHDK; CDR2 reads SYGVNS. The CDR3 is 15 amino acids. The chain's CDR3 is CASSPPRDRGSEQYF. The CDR3, as DNA: TGTGCCAGCAGCCCCCCCCGGGACAGGGGCAGCGAGCAGTACTTC.

This clone has more than one count but fewer than ten. The CDR3 coding sequence is TGTGCCAGCAGCTCCAGTGGACTAGCGGGAGTATGGTATGAGCAGTTCTTC. Encoded protein: CASSSSGLAGVWYEQFF. V is TRBV11-1 and J is TRBJ2-1; 13 positions match TRBD2. Trimming cost V 4 bases and J 8 bases; bases outside gene matches: 11. Germline CDR1 reads SGHAT; CDR2 reads FQDESV (reference sequence). The CDR3 spans 17 residues.

The chain couples TRBV29-1 to TRBJ2-4; D may be TRBD1 (6 bases). This CDR3 spans 17 amino acids. Trimming removed 0 bases at V and 1 base at J, with 16 bases between. Germline CDR1 and CDR2: SQVTM and ANQGSEA. The CDR3 spells CSVEDPRRGQAKNIQYF. CDR3 nucleotides: TGCAGCGTTGAAGATCCCCGCCGAGGACAGGCCAAAAACATTCAGTACTTC.

J is TRBJ2-1 and V is TRBV11-2; 9 nucleotides line up with TRBD2. Trimming cost V 1 base and J 15 bases; bases outside gene matches: 13. This CDR3 spans 15 amino acids. CDR1 and CDR2 (germline): SGHAT, FQNNGV. The CDR3 bases are TGTGCCAGCAGCTTAGGATTAGGGGGGACTAGCCGTACGTTCTTC. Protein: CASSLGLGGTSRTFF.

This chain uses TRBV11-2 with TRBJ2-5; D possibly corresponds to TRBD1 (6 bases). This CDR3 is built from 15 residues. Germline CDR1 SGHAT, CDR2 FQNNGV. V lost 5 bases and J 5 bases, leaving 18 bases between the germline ends. CDR3 protein: CASSKSSRGEETQYF. Written as DNA, the CDR3 is TGTGCCAGCAGCAAAAGTAGCAGGGGAGAGGAGACCCAGTACTTC.

The chain links TRBV6-5 to TRBJ2-2; TRBD1 matches at 9 bases. The V and J ends lost 7 bases and 3 bases, in that order; junction bases with no gene match: 3. Per the germline V gene, CDR1 is MNHEY and CDR2 is SVGAGI. The CDR3 runs to 14 residues. The CDR3 here is CASNTGGYTGELFF. For the CDR3, the DNA is TGTGCCAGCAACACAGGGGGCTACACCGGGGAGCTGTTTTTT.

This chain connects TRBV9 to TRBJ1-5, with TRBD1 as a possible D gene (6 bases). The CDR3 sequence is 15 residues long. Germline CDR1 and CDR2: SGDLS and YYNGEE. Trimming removed 3 bases at V and 3 bases at J, with 13 bases between. The CDR3 region has the DNA TGTGCCAGCAGCGCCAGTGGGACACTCAATCAGCCCCAGCATTTT. The encoded protein is CASSASGTLNQPQHF. Supplemented by reference TRBV9 and TRBJ1-5, the full variable domain reads DSGVTQTPKHLITATGQRVTLRCSPRSGDLSVYWYQQSLDQGLQFLIQYYNGEERAKGNILERFSAQQFPDLHSELNLSSLELGDSALYFCASSASGTLNQPQHFGDGTRLSIL.

The chain recombines TRBV7-8 with TRBJ2-3; 7 bases fit TRBD1. The CDR3 is 16 amino acids. V gave up 2 bases and J gave up 0 bases; unmatched junction bases: 5. Germline V gene data show CDR1 as SGHVS and CDR2 as FQNEAQ. The CDR3 reads CASSLRGRISTDTQYF. The CDR3 nucleotides are TGTGCCAGCAGCTTAAGGGGGCGGATTAGCACAGATACGCAGTATTTT.

The chain links TRBV5-4 to TRBJ2-5, with 8 bases fitting TRBD2. The CDR3 extends over 16 amino acids. Trimming removed 2 bases from V and 4 bases from J; junction bases left unmatched: 10. Germline CDR1 is SGHNT and CDR2 is YYREEE (reference sequence). This chain's CDR3 is CASSLGTGGRLETQYF. In DNA form, the CDR3 reads TGTGCCAGCAGCTTAGGAACGGGAGGGCGTTTAGAGACCCAGTACTTC.